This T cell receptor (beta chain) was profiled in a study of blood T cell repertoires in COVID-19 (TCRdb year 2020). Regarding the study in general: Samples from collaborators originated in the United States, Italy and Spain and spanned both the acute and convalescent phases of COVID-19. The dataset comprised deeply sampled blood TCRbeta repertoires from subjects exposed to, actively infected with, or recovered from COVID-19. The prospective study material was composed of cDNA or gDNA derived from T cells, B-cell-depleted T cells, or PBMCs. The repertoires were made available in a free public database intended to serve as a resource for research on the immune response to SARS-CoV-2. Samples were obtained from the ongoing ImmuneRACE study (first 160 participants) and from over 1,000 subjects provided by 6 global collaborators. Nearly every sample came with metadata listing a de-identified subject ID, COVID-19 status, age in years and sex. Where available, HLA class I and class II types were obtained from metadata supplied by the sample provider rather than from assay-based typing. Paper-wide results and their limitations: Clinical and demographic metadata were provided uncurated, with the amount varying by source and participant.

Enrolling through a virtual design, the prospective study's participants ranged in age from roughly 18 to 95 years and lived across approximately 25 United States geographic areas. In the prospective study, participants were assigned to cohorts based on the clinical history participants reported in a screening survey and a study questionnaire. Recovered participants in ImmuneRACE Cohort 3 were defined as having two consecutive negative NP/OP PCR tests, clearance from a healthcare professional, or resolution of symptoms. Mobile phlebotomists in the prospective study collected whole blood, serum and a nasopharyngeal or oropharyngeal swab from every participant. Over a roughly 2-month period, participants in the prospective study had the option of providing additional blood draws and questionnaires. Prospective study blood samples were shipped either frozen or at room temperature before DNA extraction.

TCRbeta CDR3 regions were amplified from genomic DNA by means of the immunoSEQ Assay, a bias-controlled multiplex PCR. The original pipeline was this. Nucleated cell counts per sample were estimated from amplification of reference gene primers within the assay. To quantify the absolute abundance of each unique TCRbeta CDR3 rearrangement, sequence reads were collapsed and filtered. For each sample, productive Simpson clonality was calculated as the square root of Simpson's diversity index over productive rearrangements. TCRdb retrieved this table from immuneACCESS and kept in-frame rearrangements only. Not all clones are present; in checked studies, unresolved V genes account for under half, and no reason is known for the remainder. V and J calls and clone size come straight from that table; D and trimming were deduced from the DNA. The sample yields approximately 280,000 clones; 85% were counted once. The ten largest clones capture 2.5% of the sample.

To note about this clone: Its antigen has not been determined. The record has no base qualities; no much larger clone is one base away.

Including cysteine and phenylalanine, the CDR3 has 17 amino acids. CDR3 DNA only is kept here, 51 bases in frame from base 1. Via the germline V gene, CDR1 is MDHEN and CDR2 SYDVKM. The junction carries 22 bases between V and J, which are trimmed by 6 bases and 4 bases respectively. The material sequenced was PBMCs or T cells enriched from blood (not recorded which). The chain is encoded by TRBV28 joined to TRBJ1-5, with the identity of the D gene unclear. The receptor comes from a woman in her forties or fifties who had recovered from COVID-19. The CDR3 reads CASSPWSGEVLNQPQHF. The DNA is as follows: TGTGCCAGCAGCCCGTGGTCCGGGGAAGTATTGAATCAGCCCCAGCATTTT.